The rows below give T cell receptor beta chains drawn from one sample of a study of early T cells in non-severe SARS-CoV-2 infection. TCRdb processed the 5' RACE reads anew with MiXCR; each CDR3 protein has one entry. The table records about 100,000 distinct CDR3 sequences, about 12% of them present only once. The sequenced sample consisted of whole blood. The source is an adult who was a healthcare worker with PCR-confirmed SARS-CoV-2 infection or an uninfected control (not recorded which). CDR3s include the opening cysteine and the closing phenylalanine or tryptophan. The D gene is left open where the match is weak. Clone size is not always given. Where it is, it says once, few, many or a class for expanded clones.

D: -
V: TRBV11-2
J: TRBJ1-2
size: -
CDR3: CASSLEHRHMNGYTF
DNA: TGTGCCAGCAGCTTAGAACATCGGCACATGAATGGCTACACCTTC

D: -
V: TRBV4-1
J: TRBJ2-1
size: medium-sized
CDR3: CASSQDRLRGEQFF
DNA: TGCGCCAGCAGCCAAGATCGCCTAAGGGGTGAGCAGTTCTTC

D: -
V: TRBV21-1
J: TRBJ1-5
size: few
CDR3: CASSTPPTGQGCNQPQHF
DNA: TGTGCCAGCAGCACCCCCCCCACAGGCCAGGGTTGCAATCAGCCCCAGCATTTT

D: -
V: TRBV28
J: TRBJ1-1
size: few
CDR3: CASTPRGYTEAFF
DNA: TGTGCCAGCACCCCTCGGGGGTACACTGAAGCTTTCTTT

D: TRBD2
V: TRBV10-3
J: TRBJ2-7
size: few
CDR3: CAISEYGLAGAGSYEQYF
DNA: TGTGCCATCAGTGAATATGGGCTAGCGGGAGCCGGATCCTACGAGCAGTACTTC

D: -
V: TRBV9
J: TRBJ2-7
size: -
CDR3: CASSVGGVKSYEQYF
DNA: TGTGCCAGCAGCGTAGGAGGGGTGAAGTCCTACGAGCAGTACTTC

D: -
V: TRBV10-2
J: TRBJ1-4
size: -
CDR3: CASSGTNEKLFF
DNA: TGCGCCAGCAGTGGGACAAATGAAAAACTGTTTTTT

D: -
V: TRBV27
J: TRBJ1-1
size: -
CDR3: CASSSRQVTEAFF
DNA: TGTGCCAGCAGTTCCCGACAGGTAACTGAAGCTTTCTTT

D: -
V: TRBV7-2
J: TRBJ1-2
size: -
CDR3: CASSLRQSGYTF
DNA: TGTGCCAGCAGCCTACGACAGTCTGGCTACACCTTC

D: TRBD2
V: TRBV18
J: TRBJ2-3
size: many
CDR3: CASSPTSGTDTQYF
DNA: TGTGCCAGCTCACCTACTAGCGGCACAGATACGCAGTATTTT